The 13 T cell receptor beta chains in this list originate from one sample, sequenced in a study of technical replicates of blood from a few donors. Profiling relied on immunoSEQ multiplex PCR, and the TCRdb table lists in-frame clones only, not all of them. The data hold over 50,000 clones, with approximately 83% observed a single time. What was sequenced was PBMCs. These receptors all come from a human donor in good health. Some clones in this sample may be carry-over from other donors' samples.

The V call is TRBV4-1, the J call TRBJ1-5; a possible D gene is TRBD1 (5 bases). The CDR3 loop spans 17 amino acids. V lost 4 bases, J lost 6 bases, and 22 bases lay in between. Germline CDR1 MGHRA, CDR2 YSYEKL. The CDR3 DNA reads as TGCGCCAGCAGCCCCAGGGCCCCGGTAACCATCCCTCAGCCCCAGCATTTT. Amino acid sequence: CASSPRAPVTIPQPQHF.

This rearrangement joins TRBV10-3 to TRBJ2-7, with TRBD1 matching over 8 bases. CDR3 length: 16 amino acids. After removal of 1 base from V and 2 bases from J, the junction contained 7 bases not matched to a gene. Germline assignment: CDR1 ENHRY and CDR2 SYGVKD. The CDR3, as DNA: TGTGCCATCAGTGAGTACCGGGACAGGATCCCCTACGAGCAGTACTTC. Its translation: CAISEYRDRIPYEQYF.

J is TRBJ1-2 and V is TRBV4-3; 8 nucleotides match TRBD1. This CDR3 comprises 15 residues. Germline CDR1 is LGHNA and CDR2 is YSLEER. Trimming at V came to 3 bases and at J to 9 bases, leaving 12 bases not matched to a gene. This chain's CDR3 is CASSQDRVGASSYTF. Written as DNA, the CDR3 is TGCGCCAGCAGCCAGGACAGGGTGGGAGCGTCCAGCTACACCTTC.

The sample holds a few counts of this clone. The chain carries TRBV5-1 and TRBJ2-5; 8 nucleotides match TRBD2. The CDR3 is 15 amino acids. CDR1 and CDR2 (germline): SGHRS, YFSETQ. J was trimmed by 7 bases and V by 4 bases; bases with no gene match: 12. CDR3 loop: CASSMVGGVAMTQYF. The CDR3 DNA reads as TGCGCCAGCAGCATGGTCGGGGGGGTCGCGATGACCCAGTACTTC.

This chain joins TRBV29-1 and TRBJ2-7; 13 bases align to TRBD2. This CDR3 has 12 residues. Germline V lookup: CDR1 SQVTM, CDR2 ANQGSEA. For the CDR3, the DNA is TGCAGTGGGACTAGCGGGATAAACGAGCAGTACTTC. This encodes CSGTSGINEQYF.

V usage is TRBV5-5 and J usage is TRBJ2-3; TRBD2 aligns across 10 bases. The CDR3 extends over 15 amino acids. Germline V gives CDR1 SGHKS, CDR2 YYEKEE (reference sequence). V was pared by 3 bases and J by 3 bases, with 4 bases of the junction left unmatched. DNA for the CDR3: TGTGCCAGCAGCTGGAGCGGGGGGGGGACAGATACGCAGTATTTT. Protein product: CASSWSGGGTDTQYF. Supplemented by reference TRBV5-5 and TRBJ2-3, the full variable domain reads DAGVTQSPTHLIKTRGQQVTLRCSPISGHKSVSWYQQVLGQGPQFIFQYYEKEERGRGNFPDRFSARQFPNYSSELNVNALLLGDSALYLCASSWSGGGTDTQYFGPGTRLTVL.

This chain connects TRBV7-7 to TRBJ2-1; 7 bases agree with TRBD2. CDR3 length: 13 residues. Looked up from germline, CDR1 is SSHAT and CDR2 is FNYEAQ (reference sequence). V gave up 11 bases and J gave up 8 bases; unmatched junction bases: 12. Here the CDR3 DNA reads TGTGCCGTGAGCCGTAGCGGGTCTTATGAGCAGTTCTTC. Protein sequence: CAVSRSGSYEQFF.

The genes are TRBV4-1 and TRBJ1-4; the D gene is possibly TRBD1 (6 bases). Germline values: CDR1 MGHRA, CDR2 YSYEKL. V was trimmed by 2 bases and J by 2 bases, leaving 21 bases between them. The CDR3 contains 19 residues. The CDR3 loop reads CASSQKTGILPGTNEKLFF. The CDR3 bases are TGCGCCAGCAGCCAAAAGACAGGTATCTTACCTGGTACTAATGAAAAACTGTTTTTT.

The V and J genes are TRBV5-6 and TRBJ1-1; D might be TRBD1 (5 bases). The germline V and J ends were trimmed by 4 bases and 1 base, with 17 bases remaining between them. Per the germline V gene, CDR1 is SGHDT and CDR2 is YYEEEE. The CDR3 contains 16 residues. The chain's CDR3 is CASSHWYWGGNTEAFF. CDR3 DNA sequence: TGTGCCAGCAGCCACTGGTATTGGGGGGGGAACACTGAAGCTTTCTTT.

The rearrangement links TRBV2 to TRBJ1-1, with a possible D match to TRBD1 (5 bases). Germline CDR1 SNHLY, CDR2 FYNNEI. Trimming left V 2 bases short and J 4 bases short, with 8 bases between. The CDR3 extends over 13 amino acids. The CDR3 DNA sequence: TGTGCCAGCAGTGAACGGGGGATCACTGAAGCTTTCTTT. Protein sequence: CASSERGITEAFF.

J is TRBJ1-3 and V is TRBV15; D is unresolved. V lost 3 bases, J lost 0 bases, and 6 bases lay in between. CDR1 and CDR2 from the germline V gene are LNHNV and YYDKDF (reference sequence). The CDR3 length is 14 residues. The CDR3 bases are TGTGCCACCAGCAGTTTTAGCTCTGGAAACACCATATATTTT. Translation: CATSSFSSGNTIYF. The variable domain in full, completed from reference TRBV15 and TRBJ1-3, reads DAMVIQNPRYQVTQFGKPVTLSCSQTLNHNVMYWYQQKSSQAPKLLFHYYDKDFNNEADTPDNFQSRRPNTSFCFLDIRSPGLGDTAMYLCATSSFSSGNTIYFGEGSWLTVV.

Here the CDR3 reads CASTTPGGVIGGELFF. The DNA for the CDR3 is TGTGCCAGTACAACGCCCGGGGGGGTGATAGGCGGGGAGCTGTTTTTT. V and J are TRBV19 and TRBJ2-2; the match to TRBD2 covers 8 bases. After removal of 7 bases from V and 7 bases from J, the junction contained 14 bases not matched to a gene. The CDR3 contains 16 residues. The germline V gene encodes CDR1 LNHDA and CDR2 SQIVND (reference sequence). Full variable domain (rest looked up from reference TRBV19 and TRBJ2-2): DGGITQSPKYLFRKEGQNVTLSCEQNLNHDAMYWYRQDPGQGLRLIYYSQIVNDFQKGDIAEGYSVSREKKESFPLTVTSAQKNPTAFYLCASTTPGGVIGGELFFGEGSRLTVL.

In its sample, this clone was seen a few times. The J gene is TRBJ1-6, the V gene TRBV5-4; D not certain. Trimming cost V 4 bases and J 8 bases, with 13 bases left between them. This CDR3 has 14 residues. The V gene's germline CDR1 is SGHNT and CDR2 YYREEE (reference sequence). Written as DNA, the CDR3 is TGTGCCAGCAGCATAAAACACCAGGATTCACCCCTCCACTTT. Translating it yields CASSIKHQDSPLHF.